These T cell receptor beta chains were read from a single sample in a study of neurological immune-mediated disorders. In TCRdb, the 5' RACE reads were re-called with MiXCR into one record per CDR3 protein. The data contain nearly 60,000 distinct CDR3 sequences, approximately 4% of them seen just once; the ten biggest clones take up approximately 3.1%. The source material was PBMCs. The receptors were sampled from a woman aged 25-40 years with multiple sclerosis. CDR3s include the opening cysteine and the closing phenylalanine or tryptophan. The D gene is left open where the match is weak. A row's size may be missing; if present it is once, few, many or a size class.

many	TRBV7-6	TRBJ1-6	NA	TGTGCCAGCAGCTTAGAGGCAGGATCTAATTCACCCCTCCACTTT	CASSLEAGSNSPLHF
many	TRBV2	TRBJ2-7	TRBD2	TGTGCCAGCCGTGGGGGGGGACGCTCCTACGAGCAGTACTTC	CASRGGGRSYEQYF
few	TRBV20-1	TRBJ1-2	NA	TGCAGTGCCCTGACCGGGTATGGCTACACCTTC	CSALTGYGYTF
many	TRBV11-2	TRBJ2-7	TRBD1	TGTGCCAGCAGCTCCGGGACAGGGGCCATCGAGCAGTACTTC	CASSSGTGAIEQYF
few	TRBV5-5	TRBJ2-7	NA	TGTGCCAGCAGCCTCGCCACAGGGAACTACGAGCAGTACTTC	CASSLATGNYEQYF
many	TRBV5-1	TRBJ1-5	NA	TGCGCCAGCAGCTTGGGTTGGGAGCGCAATCAGCCCCAGCATTTT	CASSLGWERNQPQHF
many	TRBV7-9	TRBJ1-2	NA	TGTGCCAGCAGCTTACCCGGGACGGCGAACTATGGCTACACCTTC	CASSLPGTANYGYTF
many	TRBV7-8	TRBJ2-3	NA	TGTGCCAGCAGCTTACAGCGAAGCACAGATACGCAGTATTTT	CASSLQRSTDTQYF
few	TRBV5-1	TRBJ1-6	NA	TGCGCCAGCAGCTTGGCAGGGGAAGATTCACCCCTCCACTTT	CASSLAGEDSPLHF
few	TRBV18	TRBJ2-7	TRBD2	TGTGCCAGCTCACCAGCGGGAGGGGGCCGAGGCGAGCAGTACTTC	CASSPAGGGRGEQYF
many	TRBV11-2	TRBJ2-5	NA	TGTGCCAGCAGCTTAGATATAGCCCAAGAGACCCAGTACTTC	CASSLDIAQETQYF
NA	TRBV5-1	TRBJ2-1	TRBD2	TGCGCCAGCAGCCTTGGGACTAGCGGGGGTACACTGAATGAGCAGTTCTTC	CASSLGTSGGTLNEQFF
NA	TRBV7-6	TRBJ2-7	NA	TGTGCCAGCAGCGACCGGGGCGACGAGCAGTACTTC	CASSDRGDEQYF
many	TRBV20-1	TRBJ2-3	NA	TGCAGTGCTAGAGACCTAGTTACCGGGAGCACAGATACGCAGTATTTT	CSARDLVTGSTDTQYF
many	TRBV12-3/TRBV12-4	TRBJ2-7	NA	TGTGCCAGCAGTTTAGGGACTACTATACACGAGCAGTACTTC	CASSLGTTIHEQYF
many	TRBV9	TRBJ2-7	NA	TGTGCCAGCAGCCGTGACAGCGAGCAGTACTTC	CASSRDSEQYF
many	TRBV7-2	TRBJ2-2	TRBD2	TGTGCCAGCAGCTTTACCGGACTAGCGGGAAGGACCGGGGAGCTGTTTTTT	CASSFTGLAGRTGELFF
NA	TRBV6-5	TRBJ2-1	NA	TGTGCCAGCAGTCGAGAGGGGGGGCCGGGGAATGAGCAGTTCTTC	CASSREGGPGNEQFF
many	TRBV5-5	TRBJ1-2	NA	TGTGCCAGCAGTTCACAAGGGAGTGTTCGTGGCTACACCTTC	CASSSQGSVRGYTF
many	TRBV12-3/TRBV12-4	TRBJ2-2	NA	TGTGCCAGCAGTTTCACAGGGAATCCCGGGGAGCTGTTTTTT	CASSFTGNPGELFF
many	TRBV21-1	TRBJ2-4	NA	TGTGCCAGCAGCAAAGAAAACGGGACAGGGCCCTTAGCCAAAAACATTCAGTACTTC	CASSKENGTGPLAKNIQYF
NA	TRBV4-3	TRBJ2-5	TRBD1	TGCGCCAGCAGCCCAGGGGGTAGAAAGACCCAGTACTTC	CASSPGGRKTQYF
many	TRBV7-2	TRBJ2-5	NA	TGTGCCAGCAGCTTATGGTCTAGCTCAGAGACCCAGTACTTC	CASSLWSSSETQYF
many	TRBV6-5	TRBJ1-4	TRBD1	TGTGCCAGCAGCCCCGACGGACAGGGAGGGGAAAAACTGTTTTTT	CASSPDGQGGEKLFF
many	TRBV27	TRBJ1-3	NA	TGTGCCAGCAGTTTTTTAGGGGCCGGAAACACCATATATTTT	CASSFLGAGNTIYF
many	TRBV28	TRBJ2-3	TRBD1	TGTGCCAGCAGTTCGCCGGGACAGGGGACTAGCACAGATACGCAGTATTTT	CASSSPGQGTSTDTQYF
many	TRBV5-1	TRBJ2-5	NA	TGCGCCAGCAGCTTGGACGACAATGCCAAGACCCAGTACTTC	CASSLDDNAKTQYF
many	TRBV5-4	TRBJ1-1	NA	TGTGCCAGCAGCTTGGGGGGACACCGATTTAACACTGAAGCTTTCTTT	CASSLGGHRFNTEAFF
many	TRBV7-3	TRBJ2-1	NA	TGTGCCAGCAGCTTACAGACTGCTAGCAATGAGCAGTTCTTC	CASSLQTASNEQFF
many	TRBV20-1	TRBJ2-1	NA	TGCAGTGCTAACCCATCGACGAATTACAATGAGCAGTTCTTC	CSANPSTNYNEQFF
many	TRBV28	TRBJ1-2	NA	TGTGCCAGCAGTTTGGGCGGTACTAACTATGGCTACACCTTC	CASSLGGTNYGYTF
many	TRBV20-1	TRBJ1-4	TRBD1	TGCAGTGCCCCCAGGGGGGCCCTTAATGAAAAACTGTTTTTT	CSAPRGALNEKLFF
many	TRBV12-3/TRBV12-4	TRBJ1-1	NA	TGTGCCAGCAGTTTAGGGACCCCTGAAGCTTTCTTT	CASSLGTPEAFF
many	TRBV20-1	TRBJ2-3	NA	TGCAGTGCTAAGCAGTCCCAACGTGGAAATACGCAGTATTTT	CSAKQSQRGNTQYF
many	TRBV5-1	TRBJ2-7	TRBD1	TGCGCCAGCAGCTTCGGCCGGACAGGGGTGGACGAGCAGTACTTC	CASSFGRTGVDEQYF
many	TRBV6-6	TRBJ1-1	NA	TGTGCCAGCAGTCTTAGGCGAGGTGAAGCTTTCTTT	CASSLRRGEAFF
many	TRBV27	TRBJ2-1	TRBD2	TGTGCCAGCAGTTTATCCCTAGCGGGGCGTTACAATGAGCAGTTCTTC	CASSLSLAGRYNEQFF
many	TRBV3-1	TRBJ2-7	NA	TGTGCCAGCAGCCAGGGGGTGTTCCTCGAGCAGTACTTC	CASSQGVFLEQYF
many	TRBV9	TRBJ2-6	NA	TGTGCCAGCAGCGTTGAAGTAGTAGGGGTCGGTGGGGCCAACGTCCTGACTTTC	CASSVEVVGVGGANVLTF
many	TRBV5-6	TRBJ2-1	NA	TGTGCCAGCAGCGAGGGGTTGAGAGACAATGAGCAGTTCTTC	CASSEGLRDNEQFF
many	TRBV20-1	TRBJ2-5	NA	TGCAGTGCTGGTCTTTCGGAGACCCAGTACTTC	CSAGLSETQYF
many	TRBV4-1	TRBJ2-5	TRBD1	TGCGCCAGCAGAGAAGGACAGGGTGCAGAGACCCAGTACTTC	CASREGQGAETQYF
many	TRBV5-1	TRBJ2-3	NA	TGCGCCAGCAGCTGGGACTCTCCACACACAGATACGCAGTATTTT	CASSWDSPHTDTQYF
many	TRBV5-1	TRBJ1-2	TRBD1	TGCGCCAGCAGTCCGACAGGGGTACAGGGCTACACCTTC	CASSPTGVQGYTF
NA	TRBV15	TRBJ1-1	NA	TGTGCCACCAGCAGAGATTTGAGGAGGCTTCCGAACACTGAAGCTTTCTTT	CATSRDLRRLPNTEAFF
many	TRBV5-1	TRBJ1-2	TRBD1	TGCGCCAGCAGCCTTGATTTGGGGACAGCTGCTAACTATGGCTACACCTTC	CASSLDLGTAANYGYTF
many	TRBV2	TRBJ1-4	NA	TGTGCCAGCAGTGCTTTGAAAAAACTGTTTTTT	CASSALKKLFF
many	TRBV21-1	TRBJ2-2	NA	TGTGCCAGCAGCAAAGTCGGGGGGCGGGGGAACACCGGGGAGCTGTTTTTT	CASSKVGGRGNTGELFF
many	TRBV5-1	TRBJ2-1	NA	TGCGCCAGCTCTATCAAGGGCTCCTACAATGAGCAGTTCTTC	CASSIKGSYNEQFF
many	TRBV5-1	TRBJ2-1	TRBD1	TGCGCCAGCAGCTCACCGGGACAGGGGGTACGCGAGCAGTTCTTC	CASSSPGQGVREQFF
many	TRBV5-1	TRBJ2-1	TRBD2	TGCGCCAGCAGCCCTGGGGCTAGCGGGGGGCATGAGCAGTTCTTC	CASSPGASGGHEQFF
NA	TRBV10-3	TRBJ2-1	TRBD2	TGTGCCATCAGTGCTAGCGGTGGGAACAACAATGAGCAGTTCTTC	CAISASGGNNNEQFF